This TCR beta chain derives from a study of T cells in Graves' hyperthyroidism and ophthalmopathy. It was RNA transcripts that yielded the amplified TCR beta CDR3 regions. When the TCR CDR3 underwent first-round RT-PCR, the HTBI primer set was used. TCRdb reanalysed the multiplex PCR reads using MiXCR and keeps one entry per CDR3 protein. The sample records some 350,000 distinct CDR3 sequences, approximately 14% being singletons. The CDR3 is 15 residues long. Germline V lookup: CDR1 SGHAT, CDR2 FQNNGV. The V and J ends lost 0 bases and 2 bases respectively, with 9 bases between them. At least ten counts were recorded for this clonotype.

This receptor was obtained from a woman younger than 30 with Graves' hyperthyroidism that later progressed to Graves' ophthalmopathy. The rearrangement uses TRBV11-2 and TRBJ2-3; D is uncertain. The specimen sequenced was blood. CDR3 loop: CASSLDRFPTDTQYF. The CDR3 bases are TGTGCCAGCAGCTTAGATAGGTTTCCCACAGATACGCAGTATTTT.